This TCR beta chain was captured by sequencing in a study of blood T cell repertoires in COVID-19. Study-wide context: Sites across the United States, Italy and Spain contributed samples from acute and convalescent COVID-19.

Germline V lookup: CDR1 SGDLS, CDR2 YYNGEE. The trim removed 2 bases at V and 6 bases at J, leaving 4 bases unmatched. This CDR3 is 16 amino acids long. Assay: immunoSEQ multiplex PCR; the TCRdb copy retains only in-frame clones and omits some. The repertoire holds 200,000 to 250,000 clones, with roughly three quarters as singletons. Input material: peripheral blood. The sequence was obtained from a woman aged 40 to 50 with active or convalescent COVID-19. V usage is TRBV9 and J usage is TRBJ2-3, with TRBD2 matching 15 bases. CDR3 protein: CASSVGLAGGGDTQYF. CDR3 DNA: TGTGCCAGCAGCGTGGGACTAGCGGGGGGCGGTGATACGCAGTATTTT.